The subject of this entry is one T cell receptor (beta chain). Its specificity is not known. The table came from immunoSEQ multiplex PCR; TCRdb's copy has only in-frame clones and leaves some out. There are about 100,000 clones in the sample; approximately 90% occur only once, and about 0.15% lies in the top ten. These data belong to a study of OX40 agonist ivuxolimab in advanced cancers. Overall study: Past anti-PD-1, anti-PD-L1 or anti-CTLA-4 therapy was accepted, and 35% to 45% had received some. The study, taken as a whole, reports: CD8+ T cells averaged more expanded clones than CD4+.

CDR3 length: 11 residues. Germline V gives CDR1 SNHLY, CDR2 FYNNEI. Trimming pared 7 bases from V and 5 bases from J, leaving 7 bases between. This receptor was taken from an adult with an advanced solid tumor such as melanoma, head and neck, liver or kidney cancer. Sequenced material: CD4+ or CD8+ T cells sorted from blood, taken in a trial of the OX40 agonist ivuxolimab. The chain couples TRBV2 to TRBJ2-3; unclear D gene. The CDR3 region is CASTLKDTQYF. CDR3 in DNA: TGTGCCAGCACACTCAAAGATACGCAGTATTTT.